The 8 T cell receptor beta chains below all came from one sample that was sequenced in a study of cytomegalovirus exposure and HLA in healthy donors (dated by TCRdb to 2015 to 2018). Libraries came from the immunoSEQ multiplex PCR assay. For the multiplex PCR, a mixture combining 60 forward primers for TCR Vbeta segments and 13 reverse primers for TCR Jbeta segments was used. Drawn from immuneACCESS, this table holds only the in-frame rearrangements with V and J called that TCRdb kept. Clones are partly lost; checked studies trace under half to an unresolved V gene and leave the rest unexplained. Present in this sample are 90,000 to 140,000 clones, 75% to 85% of which were seen just once. About 2.2% of the sample belongs to the ten largest clones. The sample was PBMCs. The receptors were sampled from a man aged 25 to 40 in good health and CMV-seronegative.

The chain joins TRBV5-1 to TRBJ2-1, with D maybe TRBD2 (5 bases). The CDR3 totals 15 residues. Germline V gene sequence: CDR1 SGHRS, CDR2 YFSETQ. The V end lost 7 bases, the J end lost 8 bases, and 22 bases lay between the germline ends. The CDR3 DNA is TGCGCCAGCGGGAGTGAGCCCCAATCATCCGATGAGCAGTTCTTC. It yields the protein CASGSEPQSSDEQFF. Variable domain in full (rest from reference TRBV5-1 and TRBJ2-1): KAGVTQTPRYLIKTRGQQVTLSCSPISGHRSVSWYQQTPGQGLQFLFEYFSETQRNKGNFPGRFSGRQFSNSRSEMNVSTLELGDSALYLCASGSEPQSSDEQFFGPGTRLTVL.

In this sample, this clone turned up a few times. The DNA for the CDR3 is TGTGCCAGCACCCTAGTCGGGGGTACTGAAGCTTTCTTT. Encoded protein: CASTLVGGTEAFF. The chain joins TRBV28 to TRBJ1-1; D possibly corresponds to TRBD1 (5 bases). The germline CDR1 and CDR2 sequences are MDHEN and SYDVKM. CDR3 size: 13 residues. Trimming removed 7 bases from V and 5 bases from J, with 14 bases in between.

This chain connects TRBV2 to TRBJ1-5; D gene unclear. This CDR3 comprises 14 residues. Germline V gives CDR1 SNHLY, CDR2 FYNNEI. V was pared by 6 bases and J by 4 bases, with 13 bases between. The CDR3 sequence: CASSSRTGNQPQHF. In nucleotides, the CDR3 is TGTGCCAGCAGCTCCCGGACTGGAAATCAGCCCCAGCATTTT.

The J gene is TRBJ1-1, the V gene TRBV5-5; D not resolved. The germline V gene has CDR1 SGHKS and CDR2 YYEKEE (reference sequence). The ends were cut back, 2 bases at V and 1 base at J, with 6 bases in the middle. This CDR3 is built from 13 residues. CDR3 amino acids: CASSFRGNTEAFF. In nucleotides, the CDR3 is TGTGCCAGCAGCTTTAGAGGGAACACTGAAGCTTTCTTT.

V gene TRBV5-4 combines with J gene TRBJ2-5; 8 nucleotides align to TRBD1. The germline V gene has CDR1 SGHNT and CDR2 YYREEE (reference sequence). The CDR3 is made up of 14 amino acids. The ends lost 2 bases at V and 4 bases at J; junction bases unmatched: 4. As DNA, the CDR3 is TGTGCCAGCAGCTTCCCGCAGGGGGCAGAGACCCAGTACTTC. Its translation: CASSFPQGAETQYF.

CDR3 sequence: CSVGLPQETQYF. The CDR3 DNA follows: TGCAGCGTTGGACTCCCACAAGAGACCCAGTACTTC. The gene calls are TRBV29-1 and TRBJ2-5; D gene ambiguous. CDR3 length: 12 residues. V lost 4 bases and J 2 bases, leaving 8 bases between the germline ends. In germline, CDR1 is SQVTM, CDR2 ANQGSEA.

This sequence joins TRBV4-2 and TRBJ2-2; 8 nucleotides line up with TRBD2. This CDR3 has 16 amino acids. Per the germline V gene, CDR1 is LGHNA and CDR2 is YNFKEQ. J gave up 6 bases and V 2 bases, and 8 bases lay outside the gene matches. In DNA form, the CDR3 reads TGTGCCAGCAGCCAAACCGGGACTAGAGGGGCCGGGGAGCTGTTTTTT. Translating it yields CASSQTGTRGAGELFF.

The J gene is TRBJ2-5, the V gene TRBV5-1; D gene uncertain. V was clipped by 4 bases and J by 5 bases, with 6 bases between them. The CDR3 consists of 11 residues. Germline-derived CDR1 and CDR2 are SGHRS and YFSETQ. CDR3: CASSLLETQYF. The CDR3 nucleotides are TGCGCCAGCAGCCTACTGGAGACCCAGTACTTC. Drawing the rest from reference TRBV5-1 and TRBJ2-5, the complete variable domain is KAGVTQTPRYLIKTRGQQVTLSCSPISGHRSVSWYQQTPGQGLQFLFEYFSETQRNKGNFPGRFSGRQFSNSRSEMNVSTLELGDSALYLCASSLLETQYFGPGTRLLVL.